The text below deals with one T cell receptor (beta chain). The antigen remains undetermined. Time point: peripheral blood 6 weeks after treatment start. Samples spanned pretreatment and treatment, with 1 to 8 time points per patient. The data belong to a study of PD-L1 blockade in urothelial cancer. Whole-study context: Atezolizumab was started by patients in 2014 at 1,200 mg intravenously every 3 weeks. The median number of T cells present in blood samples was about 140,000. General study points: In blood at 3 weeks, tumor-associated clones expanded more among patients with durable benefit.

Clones were read by immunoSEQ multiplex PCR, and TCRdb kept only the in-frame ones, dropping some. The sample records 40,000 to 55,000 clones, 85% to 90% being singletons. This CDR3 region has 12 residues. Germline loops: CDR1 KGHSH, CDR2 LQKENI. Trimming removed 0 bases at V and 10 bases at J, with 7 bases between. This sequence originates from a man in his fifties or sixties with urothelial cancer. The sample was PBMCs, taken around atezolizumab (anti-PD-L1) treatment. The rearrangement uses TRBV18 and TRBJ2-4, with D tentatively TRBD2 (6 bases). The CDR3 loop is CASSPPGGIQYF. CDR3 in DNA: TGTGCCAGCTCACCACCCGGAGGGATTCAGTACTTC.